The clone carrying this T cell receptor beta chain was recorded only once. This CDR3 has 16 amino acids. The V and J ends lost 5 bases and 7 bases, in that order; junction bases with no gene match: 13. In germline, CDR1 is SGHVS, CDR2 FNYEAQ. This specimen belongs to a study of PD-L1 blockade in urothelial cancer. TCRdb keeps only in-frame clones here, not all; method: immunoSEQ multiplex PCR. Of tens of thousands of clones listed, over 75% were seen once; the top ten hold approximately 15%. Indicated time point: pretreatment peripheral blood. Pretreatment and on-treatment blood mononuclear cell samples were taken, totaling between 1 and 8 time points per patient.

The source was PBMCs, collected around atezolizumab (anti-PD-L1) treatment. The chain links TRBV7-6 to TRBJ2-2; 7 nucleotides align to TRBD1. This clonotype originated in a man aged 60 to 75 with urothelial cancer. The CDR3 nucleotides are TGTGCCAGCAGCCCATCCCCCGACAGGGCGAGCGGGGAGCTGTTTTTT. Protein: CASSPSPDRASGELFF.